This T cell receptor (beta chain) was obtained from a study of blood T cell repertoires in COVID-19. In the source study's methods: Nucleated cell counts were estimated from reference gene primer amplification. The data were produced by immunoSEQ multiplex PCR, yet TCRdb's version contains in-frame clones alone and is incomplete. That table gives V, J and clone size, and the DNA gave D and trimming. Of around 480,000 clones listed, about 85% are singletons. Germline lookup yields CDR1 KGHDR and CDR2 SFDVKD. J was trimmed by 5 bases and V by 4 bases; bases with no gene match: 7. The length of the CDR3 is 16 residues. Participants came from under 30 US areas, aged roughly 18 to 95 years. Grouping used clinical history reported by participants in a survey and questionnaire.

This sequence joins TRBV24-1 and TRBJ1-5; 10 bases match TRBD1. Sequenced input: PBMCs or T cells enriched from blood (not recorded which). The source is a woman aged 18-35 years who had recovered from COVID-19. This CDR3 reads CATSDARDRGYQPQHF. The CDR3 nucleotides read TGTGCCACCAGTGACGCCCGGGACAGGGGATATCAGCCCCAGCATTTT.